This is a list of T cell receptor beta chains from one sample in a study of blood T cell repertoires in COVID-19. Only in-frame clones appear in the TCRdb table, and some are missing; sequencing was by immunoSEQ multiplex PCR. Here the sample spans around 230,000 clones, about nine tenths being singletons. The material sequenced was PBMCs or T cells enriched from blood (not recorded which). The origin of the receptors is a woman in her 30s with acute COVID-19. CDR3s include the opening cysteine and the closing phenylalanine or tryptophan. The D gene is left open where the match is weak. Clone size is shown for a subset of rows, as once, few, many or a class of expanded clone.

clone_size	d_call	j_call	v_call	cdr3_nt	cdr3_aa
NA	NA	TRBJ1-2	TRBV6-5	TGTGCCAGTTGCATCGGCCGGGGGATCGATGGCTACACCTTC	CASCIGRGIDGYTF
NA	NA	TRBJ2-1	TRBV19	TGTGCCAGTACCCGCGATGGGCGAGGGCGATACAATGAGCAGTTCTTC	CASTRDGRGRYNEQFF
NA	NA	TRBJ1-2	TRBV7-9	TGTGCCAGCAGCTTTTCGGACAGTAACTATGGCTACACCTTC	CASSFSDSNYGYTF
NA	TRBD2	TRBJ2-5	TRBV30	TGTGCCTGGAGTGTATCGAGCGGGGGACAAGAGACCCAGTACTTC	CAWSVSSGGQETQYF
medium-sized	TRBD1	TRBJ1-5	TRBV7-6	TGTGCCAGCAGCTTAGGGACAGGTGGAAATCAGCCCCAGCATTTT	CASSLGTGGNQPQHF
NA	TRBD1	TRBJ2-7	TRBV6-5	TGTGCCAGCAAACCGGGACAGGAGGGCTACGAGCAGTACTTC	CASKPGQEGYEQYF
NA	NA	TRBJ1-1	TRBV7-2	TGTGCCAGCAGCTTAGTCCCAGGAGGAATAACTGAAGCTTTCTTT	CASSLVPGGITEAFF
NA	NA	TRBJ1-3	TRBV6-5	TGTGCCAGCACCAGCGCTGGATCTGGAAACACCATATATTTT	CASTSAGSGNTIYF
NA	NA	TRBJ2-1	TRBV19	TGTGCCAGTAGTCTTGTCCGACAAGACGAGCAGTTCTTC	CASSLVRQDEQFF
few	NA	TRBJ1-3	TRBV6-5	TGTGCCAGCCACAGCTCTGGAAACACCATATATTTT	CASHSSGNTIYF
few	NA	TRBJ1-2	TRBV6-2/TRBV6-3	TGTGCCAGCAGCCCACAGGGAAACTATGGCTACACCTTC	CASSPQGNYGYTF
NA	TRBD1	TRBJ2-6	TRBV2	TGTGCCAGAACCATAAGACAGGGGTCTGGGGCCAACGTCCTGACTTTC	CARTIRQGSGANVLTF
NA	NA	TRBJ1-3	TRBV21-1	TGTGCCAGCAGCAAAGGGAAACTTACAGGTAGCCCTGGAAACACCATATATTTT	CASSKGKLTGSPGNTIYF
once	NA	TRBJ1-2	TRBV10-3	TGTGCCATCAGTGAGTCGGAGGTTACAGGCTACACCTTC	CAISESEVTGYTF
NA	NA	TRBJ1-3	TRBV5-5	TGTGCCAGCAGCTTTCAGAACAGAAACACCATATATTTT	CASSFQNRNTIYF
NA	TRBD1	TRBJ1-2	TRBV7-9	TGTGCCAGCAGCCCCAGGGGGGAAGCCTATGGCTACACCTTC	CASSPRGEAYGYTF
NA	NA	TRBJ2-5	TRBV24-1	TGTGCCACCAGTGATTGGGGAGACAGGCCTGGTCAAGAGACCCAGTACTTC	CATSDWGDRPGQETQYF
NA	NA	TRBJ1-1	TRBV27	TGTGCCAGCAGTTTAGCGCAGGGGACTATGAACACTGAAGCTTTCTTT	CASSLAQGTMNTEAFF
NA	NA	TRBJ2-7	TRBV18	TGTGCCAGCTCACCAATTTCGGCCGGGGTGGTCGAGCAGTACTTC	CASSPISAGVVEQYF
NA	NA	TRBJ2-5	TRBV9	TGTGCCAGCAGCGTACTTGGGGCTTTCCAAGAGACCCAGTACTTC	CASSVLGAFQETQYF
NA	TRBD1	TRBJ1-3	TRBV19	TGTGCCAGTACGCAGGGGGCTGGAAACACCATATATTTT	CASTQGAGNTIYF
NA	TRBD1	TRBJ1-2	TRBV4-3	TGCGCCAGCAGCCAAGATCCAATGACAGGGCACTATGGCTACACCTTC	CASSQDPMTGHYGYTF
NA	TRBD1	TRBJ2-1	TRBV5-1	TGCGCCAGCAGCCTCAAGACAGGGGGCAGTGAGCAGTTCTTC	CASSLKTGGSEQFF
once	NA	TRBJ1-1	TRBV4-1	TGCGCCAGCAGCCAAGGTGCAGGGGCGGGTTTTCAAGCTTTCTTT	CASSQGAGAGFQAFF
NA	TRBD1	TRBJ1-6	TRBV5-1	TGCGCCAGCAGGGATGTCCAGGGGGCGATAGGGTCACCCCTCCACTTT	CASRDVQGAIGSPLHF
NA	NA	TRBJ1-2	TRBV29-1	TGCAGCGTTGGGGCATCCCATGGCTACACCTTC	CSVGASHGYTF
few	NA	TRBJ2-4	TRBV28	TGTGCCAGCAGGGAGAGCGGGAACATTCAGTACTTC	CASRESGNIQYF
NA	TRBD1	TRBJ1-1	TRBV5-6	TGTGCCAGCAGCTATAACAGGGGTCGGACTGAAGCTTTCTTT	CASSYNRGRTEAFF
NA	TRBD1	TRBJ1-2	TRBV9	TGTGCCAGCAGCCCTCGCGCGGGACAGGGACTTTCTGGCTACACCTTC	CASSPRAGQGLSGYTF
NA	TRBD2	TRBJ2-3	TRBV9	TGTGCCAGCAGCCTAGGACTAGCGGGGAGCGGCACAGATACGCAGTATTTT	CASSLGLAGSGTDTQYF
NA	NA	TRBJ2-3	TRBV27	TGTGCCAGCAGTTTGTCCTTGGGAGGCACAGATACGCAGTATTTT	CASSLSLGGTDTQYF
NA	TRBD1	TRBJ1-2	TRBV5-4	TGTGCCAGCAGCGTGGGACAGGATTATGACTATGGCTACACCTTC	CASSVGQDYDYGYTF
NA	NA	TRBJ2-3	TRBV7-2	TGTGCCAGCAGAGGTGCAGGGAATACGCAGTATTTT	CASRGAGNTQYF
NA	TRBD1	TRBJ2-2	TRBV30	TGTGCCTGGGGACAGGGAATGGACACCGGGGAGCTGTTTTTT	CAWGQGMDTGELFF
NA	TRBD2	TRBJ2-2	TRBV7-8	TGTGCCAGCAGCCTCTCCTTGGGTCGCGGGGGGAACACCGGGGAGCTGTTTTTT	CASSLSLGRGGNTGELFF
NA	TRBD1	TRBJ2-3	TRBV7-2	TGTGCCAGCAGCCTCCGAATCGGGACAGGGGGATCGGATACGCAGTATTTT	CASSLRIGTGGSDTQYF
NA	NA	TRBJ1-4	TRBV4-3	TGCGCCAGCAGCCCGCCAGGCAATGAAAAACTGTTTTTT	CASSPPGNEKLFF
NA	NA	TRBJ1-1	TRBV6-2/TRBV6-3	TGTGCCAGCAGTTATTCAGGGTACACTGAAGCTTTCTTT	CASSYSGYTEAFF
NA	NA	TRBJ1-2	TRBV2	TGTGCCAGCAGTGAAGGGGTGAGGTACGATGGCTACACCTTC	CASSEGVRYDGYTF
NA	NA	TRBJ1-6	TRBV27	TGTGCCAGCAGTTTACTGTCAGGGGATTCACCCCTCCACTTT	CASSLLSGDSPLHF
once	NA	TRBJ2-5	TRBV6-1	TGTGCCAGCAGTGAGGTATCTTGGGCGGGGGCCCTGTGGGAGACCCAGTACTTC	CASSEVSWAGALWETQYF
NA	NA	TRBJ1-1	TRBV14	TGTGCCAGCAGCCTGGGCAGGTTGGGCACTGAAGCTTTCTTT	CASSLGRLGTEAFF
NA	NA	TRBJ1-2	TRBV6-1	TGTGCCAGCAGTGAAGCGCAGCACTTCCAGGGCGGCTACACCTTC	CASSEAQHFQGGYTF
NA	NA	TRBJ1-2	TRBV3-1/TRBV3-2	TGTGCCAGCAGCCCTCCTATTGAGCAACCCGGCTACACCTTC	CASSPPIEQPGYTF
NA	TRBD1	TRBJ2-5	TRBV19	TGTGCCAGTAACTCCCCTGGGACAGGACAAGAGACCCAGTACTTC	CASNSPGTGQETQYF
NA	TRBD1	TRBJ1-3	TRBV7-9	TGTGCCAGCAGCGTCGAAGGGACAGGGGTGAACACCATATATTTT	CASSVEGTGVNTIYF
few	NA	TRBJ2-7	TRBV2	TGTGCCAGCGGGGACACCAGAGCCTACGAGCAGTACTTC	CASGDTRAYEQYF
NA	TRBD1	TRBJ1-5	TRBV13	TGTGCCAGCAGCTTAGGCGGGACAGAGAATCAGCCCCAGCATTTT	CASSLGGTENQPQHF
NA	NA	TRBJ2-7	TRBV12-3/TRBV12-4	TGTGCCAGCAGTTCCTGGGGGCTATACGAGCAGTACTTC	CASSSWGLYEQYF
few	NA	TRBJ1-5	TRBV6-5	TGTGCCAGCACGTCAGGGGATACCCAGCATTTT	CASTSGDTQHF
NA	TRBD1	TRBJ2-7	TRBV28	TGTGCCAGCAGTTTATCCCCCGGGACAGGCTACGAGCAGTACTTC	CASSLSPGTGYEQYF